The 8 T cell receptor beta chains below all came from one sample that was sequenced in a study of T cells after yellow fever vaccination. One entry per CDR3 protein, called by TCRdb with MiXCR from the 5' RACE reads. Of approximately 170,000 distinct CDR3 sequences in the sample, approximately 11% were seen once. The sample consisted of CD8+ T cells sorted from PBMCs, taken 15 days after the yellow fever booster vaccination. These TCRs come from a man aged 18 to 35 who received the YFV17D yellow fever vaccine.

This clonotype was seen repeatedly, ten times or more. The chain combines TRBV6-6 with TRBJ2-4; D ambiguous. This CDR3 contains 13 residues. Trimming shortened V by 3 bases and J by 6 bases, and 9 bases separated the two germline ends. Per the germline V gene, CDR1 is MNHNY and CDR2 is SVGAGI (reference sequence). DNA for the CDR3: TGTGCCAGCAGTTATGGCATTTTAAACATTCAGTACTTC. Translation: CASSYGILNIQYF.

The V call is TRBV5-1, the J call TRBJ1-1; 7 bases align to TRBD1. The germline V gene has CDR1 SGHRS and CDR2 YFSETQ. V dropped 1 base and J dropped 3; count of bases not matched to a gene: 3. This CDR3 has 14 residues. DNA of the CDR3: TGCGCCAGCAGCTTGAACAGGGGCGACACTGAAGCTTTCTTT. Amino acids: CASSLNRGDTEAFF.

This clonotype was seen a handful of times. The chain carries TRBV7-8 and TRBJ2-1; D perhaps matches TRBD2 (5 bases). From germline, CDR1 is SGHVS and CDR2 FQNEAQ. CDR3 length: 16 residues. The V end was cut by 5 bases, the J end by 0 bases, with 14 bases between. The CDR3 region has the DNA TGTGCCAGCAGCGCCTTTAGAGGGAGCTCCTACAATGAGCAGTTCTTC. This encodes CASSAFRGSSYNEQFF.

The rearrangement joins TRBV7-9 to TRBJ2-3; tentative D call: TRBD2 (6 bases). Germline V gene data show CDR1 as SEHNR and CDR2 as FQNEAQ (reference sequence). The V gene lost 7 bases and the J gene lost 3 bases, with 17 bases spanning the gap. This CDR3 has 15 amino acids. CDR3 nucleotide sequence: TGTGCCAGCAACCCCTCCGGTGGGAGGACAGATACGCAGTATTTT. Protein product: CASNPSGGRTDTQYF.

The chain couples TRBV27 to TRBJ1-5; possible D gene TRBD1, 5 bases. This CDR3 comprises 13 residues. The V gene lost 5 bases and the J gene lost 7 bases, with 12 bases spanning the gap. CDR1 is MNHEY, CDR2 SMNVEV, per germline (reference sequence). As DNA, the CDR3 is TGTGCCAGCAGTGTCCAGGGCCAGCAGCCCCAGCATTTT. Translating gives CASSVQGQQPQHF.

This sequence joins TRBV6-2 or TRBV6-3 and TRBJ2-3; a weak D match, TRBD2 (6 bases). Germline V gene sequence: CDR1 MNHEY, CDR2 SVGEGT. The germline V and J ends were trimmed by 5 bases and 6 bases, with 18 bases remaining between them. The CDR3 contains 15 residues. In nucleotides, the CDR3 is TGTGCCAGCAGTACGGGGGACCCAACCCCGGATACGCAGTATTTT. This gives the protein CASSTGDPTPDTQYF.

V is TRBV6-2 or TRBV6-3 and J is TRBJ2-3, with D hard to call. The CDR3 consists of 14 residues. Trimming shortened V by 11 bases and J by 2 bases, and 17 bases separated the two germline ends. The germline V gene has CDR1 MNHEY and CDR2 SVGEGT. The CDR3 bases are TGTGCCGCCTCCGGCGGACGGGTCACAGATACGCAGTATTTT. The encoded protein is CAASGGRVTDTQYF.

This clonotype was picked up many times. The rearrangement links TRBV12-3 or TRBV12-4 to TRBJ1-1; maybe TRBD1 (5 bases). There are 12 residues in the CDR3. V dropped 3 bases and J dropped 10 bases, with 12 bases sitting between them. CDR3 DNA: TGTGCCAGCAGTTTTGACAGTAAGGTAGCTTTCTTT. Residues: CASSFDSKVAFF.